These 18 T cell receptor beta chains share one sample of origin, sequenced in a study of vaccination effects on CD4 cells after COVID-19. Researchers isolated CD4+ T cells once approximately 10 days of culture had elapsed. The person had a PCR-confirmed SARS-CoV-2 infection during March to December 2020. Each person got two doses of an mRNA SARS-CoV-2 vaccine, BNT162b2 or mRNA-1273. The antigens for these receptors are not known. Repertoires were generated with immunoSEQ multiplex PCR, while TCRdb's copy carries only in-frame clones and drops some. The top ten clones hold around 3.5% of a sample with 40,000 to 45,000 clones, over 65% of them seen once. The sequencing here drew on CD4+ T cells from PBMCs cultured without peptide, taken after COVID-19 vaccination. These receptors came from a human donor who had a prior SARS-CoV-2 infection.

This clone was seen only a few times. This chain joins TRBV7-2 and TRBJ2-1; D is possibly TRBD1 (5 bases). V dropped 3 bases and J dropped 3 bases, with 6 bases sitting between them. The CDR3 extends over 13 amino acids. Germline CDR1 SGHTA, CDR2 FQGNSA. CDR3 loop: CASSFDSYNEQFF. In nucleotides, the CDR3 is TGTGCCAGCAGCTTTGACAGCTACAATGAGCAGTTCTTC. Full variable domain (remainder filled in from reference TRBV7-2 and TRBJ2-1): GAGVSQSPSNKVTEKGKDVELRCDPISGHTALYWYRQSLGQGLEFLIYFQGNSAPDKSGLPSDRFSAERTGGSVSTLTIQRTQQEDSAVYLCASSFDSYNEQFFGPGTRLTVL.

The chain has TRBV30 and TRBJ1-5; TRBD1 might be the D (6 bases). The CDR3 has 17 amino acids. V lost 0 bases and J 0 bases, leaving 15 bases between the germline ends. The V gene's germline CDR1 is GTSNPN and CDR2 SVGIG (reference sequence). The CDR3 coding sequence is TGTGCCTGGAGTGTATCCCGGACAGCAAATAGCAATCAGCCCCAGCATTTT. It yields the protein CAWSVSRTANSNQPQHF.

This chain links TRBV5-1 with TRBJ2-5, with a tentative D call TRBD1 (5 bases). The ends were cut back, 7 bases at V and 0 bases at J, with 7 bases in the middle. This CDR3 has 12 amino acids. The germline gives CDR1 SGHRS, CDR2 YFSETQ. The CDR3 sequence: CASGADQETQYF. CDR3 coding DNA: TGCGCCAGCGGGGCGGACCAAGAGACCCAGTACTTC.

The chain combines TRBV2 with TRBJ1-4, with a weak D call TRBD1 (5 bases). The CDR3 contains 14 residues. Germline CDR1 is SNHLY and CDR2 is FYNNEI. V dropped 3 bases and J dropped 8 bases, with 13 bases sitting between them. The CDR3 DNA sequence: TGTGCCAGCAGTGAGGGACGGGTGGGGGAAAAACTGTTTTTT. Translation gives CASSEGRVGEKLFF.

This chain connects TRBV11-2 to TRBJ2-1; D is perhaps TRBD1 (6 bases). The CDR3 contains 16 residues. Germline V gene lookup returns CDR1 SGHAT and CDR2 FQNNGV. Trimming removed 4 bases at V and 4 bases at J, with 17 bases between. CDR3 sequence: CASSYLRGGKYNEQFF. Here the CDR3 DNA reads TGTGCCAGCAGCTACCTCAGGGGCGGAAAGTACAATGAGCAGTTCTTC.

A few counts support this clone. This chain links TRBV7-9 with TRBJ2-3; 8 bases map to TRBD1. The CDR3 covers 16 residues. The germline CDR1 and CDR2 sequences are SEHNR and FQNEAQ (reference sequence). The J segment lost 4 bases and the V segment lost 5 bases, leaving 11 bases of the junction unmatched. CDR3 DNA sequence: TGTGCCAGCAGCGACCCCATCAGGGGGCGTGCAGATACGCAGTATTTT. It codes for CASSDPIRGRADTQYF.

The rearrangement links TRBV7-9 to TRBJ2-3; 9 positions agree with TRBD2. The J segment lost 5 bases and the V segment lost 5 bases, leaving 14 bases of the junction unmatched. The V gene's germline CDR1 is SEHNR and CDR2 FQNEAQ (reference sequence). CDR3 length equals 17 residues. CDR3 nucleotide sequence: TGTGCCAGCAGCACCTACTTCCTAGCGGGGAGGGGAGATACGCAGTATTTT. It is translated as CASSTYFLAGRGDTQYF.

The chain employs TRBV7-3 and TRBJ2-1, with TRBD2 identical over 8 bases. Germline V gives CDR1 SGHTA, CDR2 FQGTGA. This CDR3 comprises 15 residues. Unmatched junction bases numbered 11, after V lost 5 bases and J lost 8 bases. CDR3 sequence: CASSLTGTRTDEQFF. The DNA of the CDR3 is TGTGCCAGCAGCCTGACCGGGACTAGAACCGATGAGCAGTTCTTC. Looking up the rest from reference TRBV7-3 and TRBJ2-1 gives the full variable domain: GAGVSQTPSNKVTEKGKYVELRCDPISGHTALYWYRQSLGQGPEFLIYFQGTGAADDSGLPNDRFFAVRPEGSVSTLKIQRTERGDSAVYLCASSLTGTRTDEQFFGPGTRLTVL.

The J gene is TRBJ2-3, the V gene TRBV7-6; D is possibly TRBD2 (5 bases). Germline V lookup: CDR1 SGHVS, CDR2 FNYEAQ. The CDR3 runs to 15 residues. Trimming removed 1 base at V and 5 bases at J, with 13 bases between. The CDR3, as DNA: TGTGCCAGCAGCTTAGTTGGGGAGACGAGAGATACGCAGTATTTT. Its protein is CASSLVGETRDTQYF.

The chain joins TRBV18 to TRBJ1-5; D is ambiguous. The CDR3 loop spans 13 amino acids. In germline, CDR1 is KGHSH, CDR2 LQKENI. V was trimmed by 3 bases and J by 7 bases, leaving 10 bases between them. The CDR3 spells CASSPKSSQPQHF. CDR3 DNA sequence: TGTGCCAGCTCACCCAAATCGTCCCAGCCCCAGCATTTT.

This chain uses TRBV5-4 with TRBJ2-2; 11 bases are a match to TRBD1. The V gene's germline CDR1 is SGHNT and CDR2 YYREEE (reference sequence). The CDR3 has 17 residues. With V trimmed by 4 bases and J by 2 bases, 7 bases remained unmatched. DNA for the CDR3: TGTGCCAGCAGCGCACCGGGACAGGGGGTAAACACCGGGGAGCTGTTTTTT. This gives the protein CASSAPGQGVNTGELFF. Full variable domain (missing parts from reference TRBV5-4 and TRBJ2-2): ETGVTQSPTHLIKTRGQQVTLRCSSQSGHNTVSWYQQALGQGPQFIFQYYREEENGRGNFPPRFSGLQFPNYSSELNVNALELDDSALYLCASSAPGQGVNTGELFFGEGSRLTVL.

The chain uses TRBV15 and TRBJ2-2, with no clear D. The V gene's germline CDR1 is LNHNV and CDR2 YYDKDF (reference sequence). The CDR3 has 16 residues. Trimming stripped 1 base from V and 6 bases from J, with 15 bases between. The CDR3 nucleotides are TGTGCCACCAGCAGAGTCCCCTTTGGGCAGGCCGGGGAGCTGTTTTTT. Amino acid sequence: CATSRVPFGQAGELFF.

This sequence joins TRBV5-1 and TRBJ2-1, with 11 bases aligning to TRBD2. With 0 bases clipped from V and 8 bases from J, the junction kept 10 bases outside the gene matches. This CDR3 spans 17 amino acids. The germline V gene encodes CDR1 SGHRS and CDR2 YFSETQ. The CDR3 sequence: CASSLVPGLAAGDEQFF. CDR3 nucleotides: TGCGCCAGCAGCTTGGTACCGGGACTAGCGGCAGGGGATGAGCAGTTCTTC.

The chain couples TRBV7-3 to TRBJ2-5; possibly TRBD1 for D (5 bases). Germline V gene data show CDR1 as SGHTA and CDR2 as FQGTGA. The CDR3 runs 13 residues. The V end was cut by 1 base, the J end by 4 bases, with 7 bases between. The CDR3 coding sequence is TGTGCCAGCAGCTTAAATGACAGAGAGACCCAGTACTTC. Encoded protein: CASSLNDRETQYF.

The chain is built from TRBV7-9 and TRBJ2-1; 8 bases are a match to TRBD2. The germline V gene encodes CDR1 SEHNR and CDR2 FQNEAQ (reference sequence). The CDR3 runs 17 residues. Trimming removed 4 bases from V and 6 bases from J; junction bases left unmatched: 14. As DNA, the CDR3 is TGTGCCAGCAGCTCCCGTGGGCGGGAGGTCCCCCTCAATGAGCAGTTCTTC. Translating gives CASSSRGREVPLNEQFF.

This chain links TRBV11-2 with TRBJ1-1, with D possibly matching TRBD1 (5 bases). Trimming removed 2 bases from V and 0 bases from J, with 16 bases in between. This CDR3 comprises 17 residues. Germline lookup yields CDR1 SGHAT and CDR2 FQNNGV. This CDR3 is CASSLRQITRMNTEAFF. CDR3 in DNA: TGTGCCAGCAGCTTACGACAGATTACTAGAATGAACACTGAAGCTTTCTTT.

This chain connects TRBV18 to TRBJ1-1; D call uncertain. Deletions cut 2 bases from V and 4 bases from J, with 8 bases between. This CDR3 is 13 amino acids long. CDR1 KGHSH and CDR2 LQKENI come from the germline V gene. The CDR3 DNA follows: TGTGCCAGCTCACCAACCGATGGCACTGAAGCTTTCTTT. This gives the protein CASSPTDGTEAFF.

This chain's CDR3 is CASTPNPGQPYGYTF. The CDR3 DNA follows: TGTGCCAGCACACCGAACCCCGGACAGCCCTATGGCTACACCTTC. This rearrangement joins TRBV5-4 to TRBJ1-2, with a tentative D call TRBD1 (6 bases). The CDR3 spans 15 residues. Germline-derived CDR1 and CDR2 are SGHNT and YYREEE (reference sequence). The V and J ends lost 6 bases and 4 bases respectively, with 19 bases between them.